This T cell receptor beta chain was sequenced during a study of cytomegalovirus exposure and HLA in healthy donors. CDR1 and CDR2 from the germline V gene are SGHRS and YFSETQ. The CDR3 is made up of 16 amino acids. Trimming removed 4 bases at V and 4 bases at J, with 17 bases between. Study-level points and caveats: Most subjects had HLA-A and HLA-B alleles reportedly predicted accurately by TCR beta sequences. Researchers catalogued roughly 150 TCR beta chains as cytomegalovirus-associated.

Comment on this clone: The antigen is unknown.

The PCR ran on 60 Vbeta and 13 Jbeta primers. The method was immunoSEQ multiplex PCR; TCRdb's version includes in-frame clones alone and lacks a portion of them. The sample shows fewer than 200,000 clones, roughly 79% of them seen only once. The receptor comes from a man between 40 and 49 years old in good health and CMV-seropositive. V gene TRBV5-1 combines with J gene TRBJ2-2, with a possible D match to TRBD1 (6 bases). Specimen: PBMCs. CDR3 protein: CASSGGLEPGTGELFF. CDR3 DNA: TGCGCCAGCAGCGGGGGCCTAGAGCCCGGCACCGGGGAGCTGTTTTTT.